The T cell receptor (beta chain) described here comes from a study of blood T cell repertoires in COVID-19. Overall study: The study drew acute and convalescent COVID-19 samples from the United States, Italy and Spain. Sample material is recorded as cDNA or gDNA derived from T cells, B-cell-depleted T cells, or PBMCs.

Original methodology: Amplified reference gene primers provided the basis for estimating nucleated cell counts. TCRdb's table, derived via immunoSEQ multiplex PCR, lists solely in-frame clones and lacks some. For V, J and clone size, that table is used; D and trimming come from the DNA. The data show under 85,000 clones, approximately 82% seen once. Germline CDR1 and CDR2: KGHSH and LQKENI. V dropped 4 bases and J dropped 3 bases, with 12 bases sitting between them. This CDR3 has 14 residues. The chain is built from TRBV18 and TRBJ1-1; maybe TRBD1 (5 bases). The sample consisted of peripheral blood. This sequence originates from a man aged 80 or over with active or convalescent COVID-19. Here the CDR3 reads CASSLSGGDTEAFF. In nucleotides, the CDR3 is TGTGCCAGCTCACTGTCGGGGGGGGACACTGAAGCTTTCTTT.